This T cell receptor beta chain was retrieved from a study of blood T cell repertoires in COVID-19. Original analysis: Estimation of nucleated cell counts relied on the amplification of reference gene primers. Using immunoSEQ multiplex PCR, the repertoire was profiled, and TCRdb retains in-frame clones only, with some absent. V and J calls plus clone size are reproduced from that table; the DNA served to infer D and trimming. Of about 190,000 clones in the sample, around 80% were seen once. In germline, CDR1 is MNHNS, CDR2 SASEGT. Between the trimmed V and J ends, which lost 3 bases and 4 bases, there was a span of 12 bases. This CDR3 has 14 residues.

The chain carries TRBV6-1 and TRBJ1-2, with D possibly being TRBD1 (6 bases). Sample: peripheral blood. The receptor comes from a human donor in a cohort sampled during active COVID-19. CDR3 sequence (DNA): TGTGCCAGCAGTGAGCCAGGGGCCTTCTATGGCTACACCTTC. Protein product: CASSEPGAFYGYTF.